Listed below are T cell receptor beta chains from one sample, sequenced in a study of T cell repertoires in breast cancer. MiXCR, applied by TCRdb to the emulsion pairing reads, yields one record per CDR3 protein. This table holds roughly 40,000 distinct CDR3 sequences, about 48% found once. Material for sequencing was CD8+ T cells. The source of these receptors is a pool of human donors with breast cancer or a healthy control (not recorded which). The CDR3 runs from the conserved cysteine through the conserved F or W. The D gene is left open where the match is weak. Part of the rows lack a size; the others show once, few, many or a class for expanded clones.

CDR3 protein: CASSPSEGQRGYTF; clone size: -; CDR3 length: 14; J gene: TRBJ1-2; V gene: TRBV6-1; D gene: -
CDR3 protein: CATSDSRDRAYNEQFF; clone size: few; CDR3 length: 16; J gene: TRBJ2-1; V gene: TRBV24-1; D gene: TRBD1
CDR3 protein: CSAREKDRRGTYF; clone size: -; CDR3 length: 13; J gene: TRBJ2-7; V gene: TRBV20-1; D gene: -
CDR3 protein: CASWTGGSYNEQFF; clone size: -; CDR3 length: 14; J gene: TRBJ2-1; V gene: TRBV27; D gene: TRBD1
CDR3 protein: CASREGQANSPLHF; clone size: -; CDR3 length: 14; J gene: TRBJ1-6; V gene: TRBV6-1; D gene: TRBD1
CDR3 protein: CASSPTGETDTQYF; clone size: -; CDR3 length: 14; J gene: TRBJ2-3; V gene: TRBV7-7; D gene: -
CDR3 protein: CASSNNQPQHF; clone size: few; CDR3 length: 11; J gene: TRBJ1-5; V gene: TRBV6-1; D gene: -
CDR3 protein: CASKRRSTDTQYF; clone size: many; CDR3 length: 13; J gene: TRBJ2-3; V gene: TRBV27; D gene: -
CDR3 protein: CATSREHNQPQHF; clone size: -; CDR3 length: 13; J gene: TRBJ1-5; V gene: TRBV15; D gene: -
CDR3 protein: CASSLMAVVDTQYF; clone size: -; CDR3 length: 14; J gene: TRBJ2-3; V gene: TRBV5-1; D gene: -
CDR3 protein: CSVRKQETQYF; clone size: -; CDR3 length: 11; J gene: TRBJ2-5; V gene: TRBV20-1; D gene: -
CDR3 protein: CASSYGPSYEQYF; clone size: -; CDR3 length: 13; J gene: TRBJ2-7; V gene: TRBV5-4; D gene: -
CDR3 protein: CAASRDRNRGNTIYF; clone size: -; CDR3 length: 15; J gene: TRBJ1-3; V gene: TRBV15; D gene: -
CDR3 protein: CASSDSAETGEFF; clone size: -; CDR3 length: 13; J gene: TRBJ2-2; V gene: TRBV6-1; D gene: TRBD1
CDR3 protein: CATGAGNLGYGYTF; clone size: -; CDR3 length: 14; J gene: TRBJ1-2; V gene: TRBV5-6; D gene: -
CDR3 protein: CASSPPTTSYEQYF; clone size: -; CDR3 length: 14; J gene: TRBJ2-7; V gene: TRBV18; D gene: -
CDR3 protein: CACSYSQMNTEAFF; clone size: -; CDR3 length: 14; J gene: TRBJ1-1; V gene: TRBV6-6; D gene: -
CDR3 protein: CGARYISGNTIYF; clone size: -; CDR3 length: 13; J gene: TRBJ1-3; V gene: TRBV20-1; D gene: -
CDR3 protein: CASSLIAGGAGGYTF; clone size: -; CDR3 length: 15; J gene: TRBJ1-2; V gene: TRBV28; D gene: TRBD1
CDR3 protein: CASRLGLVTGELFF; clone size: -; CDR3 length: 14; J gene: TRBJ2-2; V gene: TRBV27; D gene: -
CDR3 protein: CASSRGTSGNEQLF; clone size: -; CDR3 length: 14; J gene: TRBJ2-1; V gene: TRBV19; D gene: -
CDR3 protein: CSVDRPDTVYGYTF; clone size: -; CDR3 length: 14; J gene: TRBJ1-2; V gene: TRBV29-1; D gene: -
CDR3 protein: CASSDRTVSSYEQYF; clone size: -; CDR3 length: 15; J gene: TRBJ2-7; V gene: TRBV2; D gene: -
CDR3 protein: CASTLAGGSQATDTQYF; clone size: few; CDR3 length: 17; J gene: TRBJ2-3; V gene: TRBV6-1; D gene: TRBD2
CDR3 protein: CASSDAVTDTQYF; clone size: many; CDR3 length: 13; J gene: TRBJ2-3; V gene: TRBV6-4; D gene: -
CDR3 protein: CASSYLTTEQFF; clone size: -; CDR3 length: 12; J gene: TRBJ2-1; V gene: TRBV6-6; D gene: -
CDR3 protein: CASSPPMGSNTEAFF; clone size: -; CDR3 length: 15; J gene: TRBJ1-1; V gene: TRBV18; D gene: -
CDR3 protein: CSASHLSSYNEQFF; clone size: -; CDR3 length: 14; J gene: TRBJ2-1; V gene: TRBV20-1; D gene: -
CDR3 protein: CASSEYEKVANEQFF; clone size: -; CDR3 length: 15; J gene: TRBJ2-1; V gene: TRBV25-1; D gene: -
CDR3 protein: CASSFGYEQYF; clone size: many; CDR3 length: 11; J gene: TRBJ2-7; V gene: TRBV28; D gene: -
CDR3 protein: CASRSATPDTQYF; clone size: -; CDR3 length: 13; J gene: TRBJ2-3; V gene: TRBV12-3/TRBV12-4; D gene: -
CDR3 protein: CSAEPPNVETQYF; clone size: few; CDR3 length: 13; J gene: TRBJ2-5; V gene: TRBV20-1; D gene: -
CDR3 protein: CSVVDTTYEQYF; clone size: -; CDR3 length: 12; J gene: TRBJ2-7; V gene: TRBV29-1; D gene: -
CDR3 protein: CASSLVGTGRGYGYTF; clone size: few; CDR3 length: 16; J gene: TRBJ1-2; V gene: TRBV7-9; D gene: TRBD1
CDR3 protein: CASRELLGTSGTNYNEQFF; clone size: -; CDR3 length: 19; J gene: TRBJ2-1; V gene: TRBV5-1; D gene: TRBD2
CDR3 protein: CASSYQRAGSHEQYF; clone size: many; CDR3 length: 15; J gene: TRBJ2-7; V gene: TRBV6-6; D gene: -
CDR3 protein: CSAPRTSGSTDEQFF; clone size: few; CDR3 length: 15; J gene: TRBJ2-1; V gene: TRBV20-1; D gene: TRBD2
CDR3 protein: CSARALLASSNEQFF; clone size: few; CDR3 length: 15; J gene: TRBJ2-1; V gene: TRBV20-1; D gene: TRBD2
CDR3 protein: CASSLKAASGQGKNIQYF; clone size: -; CDR3 length: 18; J gene: TRBJ2-4; V gene: TRBV7-3; D gene: TRBD2
CDR3 protein: CASSKPGTPTDTQYF; clone size: -; CDR3 length: 15; J gene: TRBJ2-3; V gene: TRBV19; D gene: -
CDR3 protein: CSAYPLGDQPQHF; clone size: few; CDR3 length: 13; J gene: TRBJ1-5; V gene: TRBV20-1; D gene: -
CDR3 protein: CSARSGQGADTQYF; clone size: many; CDR3 length: 14; J gene: TRBJ2-3; V gene: TRBV20-1; D gene: TRBD1
CDR3 protein: CASSPGLQADTQYF; clone size: -; CDR3 length: 14; J gene: TRBJ2-3; V gene: TRBV7-3; D gene: -
CDR3 protein: CSGTRLAGEETQYF; clone size: -; CDR3 length: 14; J gene: TRBJ2-5; V gene: TRBV29-1; D gene: TRBD2
CDR3 protein: CSAGRKKETQYF; clone size: few; CDR3 length: 12; J gene: TRBJ2-5; V gene: TRBV20-1; D gene: -
CDR3 protein: CSARAELPRGEAFF; clone size: -; CDR3 length: 14; J gene: TRBJ1-1; V gene: TRBV20-1; D gene: -
CDR3 protein: CSATTGTGYAETQYF; clone size: -; CDR3 length: 15; J gene: TRBJ2-5; V gene: TRBV20-1; D gene: TRBD1
CDR3 protein: CASSQTGYEQYF; clone size: -; CDR3 length: 12; J gene: TRBJ2-7; V gene: TRBV3-1; D gene: -
CDR3 protein: CASSSLAGGADTQYF; clone size: -; CDR3 length: 15; J gene: TRBJ2-3; V gene: TRBV5-1; D gene: TRBD2
CDR3 protein: CASSLSGVMDYGYTF; clone size: few; CDR3 length: 15; J gene: TRBJ1-2; V gene: TRBV27; D gene: -
CDR3 protein: CASSLVELSINGQFF; clone size: once; CDR3 length: 15; J gene: TRBJ2-1; V gene: TRBV7-8; D gene: -
CDR3 protein: CASSEVGPENTEAFF; clone size: few; CDR3 length: 15; J gene: TRBJ1-1; V gene: TRBV2; D gene: -
CDR3 protein: CASSKGTSLTDTQYF; clone size: -; CDR3 length: 15; J gene: TRBJ2-3; V gene: TRBV19; D gene: -